This TCR beta chain was profiled in a study of blood T cell repertoires in COVID-19. Across the study: Italy, Spain and the United States were the sources of the convalescent and acute COVID-19 samples.

CDR1 is LGHDT and CDR2 is YNNKEL in the germline V gene (reference sequence). This CDR3 has 15 amino acids. V was clipped by 1 base and J by 1 base, with 10 bases between them. The assay was immunoSEQ multiplex PCR, and TCRdb's table has in-frame clones only and misses some. The sample yields about 380,000 clones, roughly 87% seen once. This sequence joins TRBV3-1 (or the pseudogene TRBV3-2) and TRBJ1-2, with D perhaps TRBD1 (6 bases). This TCR derives from a woman in her thirties who had recovered from COVID-19. The sample comprised PBMCs or T cells enriched from blood (not recorded which). CDR3 bases: TGTGCCAGCAGCCAAGTGGCCAGGGGTAACTATGGCTACACCTTC. It is translated as CASSQVARGNYGYTF.